Shown below are 28 T cell receptor beta chains from a single sample sequenced in a study of T cells in Graves' hyperthyroidism and ophthalmopathy. Amplification of TCR beta CDR3 regions used RNA as the template. First-round RT-PCR of the TCR CDR3 relied on the HTBI primer set. TCRdb independently ran MiXCR on the multiplex PCR reads; one entry per CDR3 protein. The sample contains a few hundred thousand distinct CDR3 sequences, approximately 15% of which appear only once. Sequenced material: blood. The source is a woman aged 40-49 years with Graves' ophthalmopathy.

In this sample, this clonotype turned up many times. The V gene is TRBV7-2, the J gene TRBJ1-6; a possible D gene is TRBD1 (6 bases). The CDR3 has 13 residues. Germline CDR1 and CDR2: SGHTA and FQGNSA. V lost 7 bases to trimming and J lost 6 bases, with 10 bases between them. CDR3 in DNA: TGTGCCAGCAATCAGGGGCTTAATTCACCCCTCCACTTT. Amino acids: CASNQGLNSPLHF.

This rearrangement joins TRBV19 to TRBJ2-5, with D possibly TRBD1 on 6 matching bases. CDR1 and CDR2 from the germline V gene are LNHDA and SQIVND (reference sequence). The CDR3 runs to 15 residues. Between the trimmed V and J ends, which lost 4 bases and 2 bases, there was a span of 14 bases. The CDR3 protein is CASSTGALRQETQYF. The CDR3 bases are TGTGCCAGTAGTACAGGGGCGCTGCGTCAAGAGACCCAGTACTTC.

This clonotype was seen repeatedly, ten times or more. The chain carries TRBV7-9 and TRBJ1-2; weak D call: TRBD1 (6 bases). CDR3 length: 12 amino acids. The ends were cut back, 8 bases at V and 4 bases at J, with 11 bases in the middle. CDR1 is SEHNR, CDR2 FQNEAQ, per germline (reference sequence). The CDR3 here is CASGGGTYGYTF. As DNA, the CDR3 is TGTGCCAGCGGGGGCGGCACCTATGGCTACACCTTC.

In its sample, this clonotype was seen a few times. This rearrangement joins TRBV7-3 to TRBJ2-5; 8 nucleotides line up with TRBD1. CDR1 is SGHTA, CDR2 FQGTGA, per germline. V shed 2 bases and J 13 bases; nucleotides not matched to a gene: 0. This CDR3 contains 10 residues. The CDR3 is CASSLGQGYF. The CDR3, as DNA: TGTGCCAGCAGCTTAGGACAGGGGTACTTC.

This clonotype has at least ten counts. The gene calls are TRBV12-3 or TRBV12-4 and TRBJ2-5, with 9 bases matching TRBD1. With V trimmed by 6 bases and J by 4 bases, 6 bases remained unmatched. CDR3 size: 14 residues. The CDR3 bases are TGTGCCAGCAGCTGGACAGGGGTTGGAGAGACCCAGTACTTC. It is translated as CASSWTGVGETQYF.

In this sample, this clonotype turned up a few times. The rearrangement joins TRBV20-1 to TRBJ2-1, with 7 bases aligning to TRBD2. With 8 bases clipped from V and 10 bases from J, the junction kept 20 bases outside the gene matches. The CDR3 is 15 amino acids. Germline CDR1 and CDR2: DFQATT and SNEGSKA (reference sequence). In DNA, the CDR3 is TGCAGTACCACAGCCAAGCGCCTAGCGGTGGCCGAGCAGTTCTTC. Translated: CSTTAKRLAVAEQFF.

The table lists this clonotype with a few counts. This sequence joins TRBV6-1 and TRBJ1-2; 9 bases are shared with TRBD1. CDR1 is MNHNS and CDR2 is SASEGT in the germline V gene. The CDR3 sequence is 18 residues long. Trimming removed 6 bases from V and 4 bases from J; junction bases left unmatched: 18. This chain's CDR3 is CASRQQGAPLPHFYGYTF. The CDR3 bases are TGTGCCAGCAGGCAACAGGGGGCACCTCTCCCCCACTTCTATGGCTACACCTTC.

CDR3 DNA: TGTGCCAGCAGCCAAAGGGTCGCAGGGGGCTACTCCTATAATTCACCCCTCCACTTT. This codes for CASSQRVAGGYSYNSPLHF. The chain uses TRBV14 and TRBJ1-6; 8 bases are shared with TRBD1. The CDR3 totals 19 residues. Germline trimming cut 2 bases from V and 0 bases from J; bases unmatched to any gene: 9. From germline, CDR1 is SGHDN and CDR2 FVKESK.

There are many counts of this clonotype. V is TRBV7-2 and J is TRBJ2-3; D call uncertain. The germline V gene encodes CDR1 SGHTA and CDR2 FQGNSA. Trimming removed 3 bases from V and 0 bases from J, with 10 bases in between. The length of the CDR3 is 15 residues. CDR3 in amino acids: CASSFRQASTDTQYF. In DNA, the CDR3 is TGTGCCAGCAGCTTTAGGCAGGCTAGCACAGATACGCAGTATTTT.

The genes are TRBV7-9 and TRBJ2-1; 8 bases are shared with TRBD2. The germline V gene encodes CDR1 SEHNR and CDR2 FQNEAQ (reference sequence). This CDR3 contains 18 residues. J was trimmed by 2 bases and V by 0 bases; bases with no gene match: 9. The DNA of the CDR3 is TGTGCCAGCAGCTTAGCGCGGGCCACGGGAGGGACCTACAATGAGCAGTTCTTC. Residues: CASSLARATGGTYNEQFF. The full variable domain, completed using reference TRBV7-9 and TRBJ2-1, is DTGVSQNPRHKITKRGQNVTFRCDPISEHNRLYWYRQTLGQGPEFLTYFQNEAQLEKSRLLSDRFSAERPKGSFSTLEIQRTEQGDSAMYLCASSLARATGGTYNEQFFGPGTRLTVL.

This clonotype was seen repeatedly, ten times or more. The rearrangement uses TRBV5-1 and TRBJ1-2; 12 nucleotides align to TRBD1. Looked up from germline, CDR1 is SGHRS and CDR2 is YFSETQ. The CDR3 covers 14 residues. The trim removed 4 bases at V and 8 bases at J, leaving 6 bases unmatched. The CDR3 is CASSPGTGGLGYTF. CDR3 in DNA: TGCGCCAGCAGCCCCGGGACAGGGGGCTTAGGCTACACCTTC.

V and J are TRBV30 and TRBJ2-7; D possibly corresponds to TRBD1 (6 bases). The V end lost 3 bases, the J end lost 6 bases, and 18 bases lay between the germline ends. Germline V gene sequence: CDR1 GTSNPN, CDR2 SVGIG (reference sequence). The CDR3 sequence is 14 residues long. CDR3 in DNA: TGTGCCTGGAGCGATCGGGACAAGACCTCCGAGCAGTACTTC. Encoded protein: CAWSDRDKTSEQYF.

This clonotype appeared many times. This chain connects TRBV2 to TRBJ1-2; no clear D gene. CDR1 SNHLY and CDR2 FYNNEI come from the germline V gene. Trimming left V 3 bases short and J 5 bases short, with 10 bases between. The CDR3 spans 13 residues. The CDR3 bases are TGTGCCAGCAGTGATTCGACGGTTTATGGCTACACCTTC. Translating gives CASSDSTVYGYTF.

V gene TRBV6-2 or TRBV6-3 combines with J gene TRBJ2-3, with D hard to call. In germline, CDR1 is MNHEY, CDR2 SVGEGT. V was cut by 2 bases and J by 6 bases, with 15 bases left in between. The CDR3 is 15 amino acids. The CDR3 DNA reads as TGTGCCAGCAGTTACAGACCGCTACGATCGGATACGCAGTATTTT. Translating gives CASSYRPLRSDTQYF.

At least ten counts were recorded for this clonotype. The chain recombines TRBV2 with TRBJ2-1; D not resolved. Germline values: CDR1 SNHLY, CDR2 FYNNEI. Deletions cut 1 base from V and 1 base from J, with 8 bases between. The CDR3 totals 15 residues. The DNA for the CDR3 is TGTGCCAGCAGTGAAGGGGTCCAATCCTACAATGAGCAGTTCTTC. Residues: CASSEGVQSYNEQFF. Drawing the rest from reference TRBV2 and TRBJ2-1, the complete variable domain is EPEVTQTPSHQVTQMGQEVILRCVPISNHLYFYWYRQILGQKVEFLVSFYNNEISEKSEIFDDQFSVERPDGSNFTLKIRSTKLEDSAMYFCASSEGVQSYNEQFFGPGTRLTVL.

This clonotype was picked up a small number of times. The V gene is TRBV20-1, the J gene TRBJ2-1; 11 bases match TRBD2. J lost 7 bases, V lost 2 bases, and 7 bases had no gene match. Looked up from germline, CDR1 is DFQATT and CDR2 is SNEGSKA (reference sequence). CDR3 length: 15 amino acids. CDR3 bases: TGCAGTGCTAGAAATAGCGGGGGGGCAGCAAATGAGCAGTTCTTC. Its protein is CSARNSGGAANEQFF.

This clonotype is a singleton in its sample. This may stem from a read error, because a much larger clone lies one nucleotide away. The chain joins TRBV20-1 to TRBJ2-3; TRBD1 is a possible D gene (6 bases). V lost 7 bases and J 0 bases, leaving 17 bases between the germline ends. Per the germline V gene, CDR1 is DFQATT and CDR2 is SNEGSKA (reference sequence). The CDR3 contains 15 residues. CDR3 loop: CSVRRDTFSTDTQYF. The CDR3 DNA sequence: TGCAGTGTTCGCCGGGACACTTTTAGCACAGATACGCAGTATTTT.

This clonotype was picked up many times. The rearrangement uses TRBV6-6 and TRBJ1-3; D is unclear. The V gene lost 0 bases and the J gene lost 0 bases, with 9 bases spanning the gap. Germline-derived CDR1 and CDR2 are MNHNY and SVGAGI (reference sequence). The CDR3 has 16 amino acids. The CDR3, as DNA: TGTGCCAGCAGTTACTCTGGCCGTGACTCTGGAAACACCATATATTTT. Protein: CASSYSGRDSGNTIYF.

In this sample, this clonotype turned up a few times. The CDR3 region is CASSSSLAGGGHEQFF. CDR3 nucleotide sequence: TGCGCCAGCAGCAGTTCCCTAGCGGGAGGAGGACATGAGCAGTTCTTC. The V gene is TRBV5-1, the J gene TRBJ2-1, with 11 bases that match TRBD2. Germline values: CDR1 SGHRS, CDR2 YFSETQ. This CDR3 comprises 16 residues. V gave up 4 bases and J gave up 8 bases; unmatched junction bases: 11.

The sample holds a few counts of this clonotype. The chain is built from TRBV3-1 and TRBJ2-1; D is perhaps TRBD2 (5 bases). Germline assignment: CDR1 LGHDT and CDR2 YNNKEL (reference sequence). This CDR3 has 17 residues. Deletions cut 1 base from V and 0 bases from J, with 13 bases between. The DNA of the CDR3 is TGTGCCAGCAGCCAAGGCCCTACTGGGAGCTCCTACAATGAGCAGTTCTTC. Encoded protein: CASSQGPTGSSYNEQFF.

This clonotype was recorded many times. The chain links TRBV12-3 or TRBV12-4 to TRBJ2-1; 10 bases fit TRBD2. V trimming: 7 bases; J trimming: 8 bases; junction bases outside the gene matches: 14. This CDR3 comprises 16 residues. The CDR3 loop reads CASTPPSGRASDEQFF. For the CDR3, the DNA is TGTGCCAGCACCCCCCCCAGCGGGAGGGCCTCGGATGAGCAGTTCTTC.

This clonotype was detected many times. This CDR3 is CASSLAAGHTGELFF. CDR3 nucleotide sequence: TGCGCCAGCAGCTTGGCGGCAGGACACACCGGGGAGCTGTTTTTT. The chain has TRBV5-1 and TRBJ2-2; D not resolved. V dropped 0 bases and J dropped 3 bases, with 9 bases sitting between them. CDR1 is SGHRS and CDR2 is YFSETQ in the germline V gene. The CDR3 is 15 residues long.

A few counts support this clonotype. The chain's CDR3 is CASKLNGGNEKLFF. Written as DNA, the CDR3 is TGTGCCAGCAAGCTAAACGGGGGCAATGAAAAACTGTTTTTT. This chain uses TRBV2 with TRBJ1-4; D may be TRBD1 (6 bases). CDR1 SNHLY and CDR2 FYNNEI come from the germline V gene. This CDR3 comprises 14 residues. V gave up 7 bases and J gave up 5 bases, with 14 bases separating them.

This clonotype occurred many times. The chain joins TRBV7-2 to TRBJ2-5; TRBD2 is a possible D gene (6 bases). V lost 3 bases, J lost 0 bases, and 11 bases lay in between. The CDR3 extends over 15 amino acids. Germline CDR1 SGHTA, CDR2 FQGNSA. The CDR3: CASSLSSAHQETQYF. The CDR3 DNA reads TGTGCCAGCAGCTTGTCTAGCGCACACCAAGAGACCCAGTACTTC.

This clonotype was seen repeatedly, ten times or more. The chain joins TRBV5-6 to TRBJ2-3; 10 positions agree with TRBD1. The CDR3 consists of 16 residues. Germline V lookup: CDR1 SGHDT, CDR2 YYEEEE. V gave up 4 bases and J gave up 0 bases; unmatched junction bases: 5. The CDR3 loop reads CASSERTGGSTDTQYF. In DNA, the CDR3 is TGTGCCAGCAGCGAACGGACAGGGGGGAGCACAGATACGCAGTATTTT.

This clonotype was counted at least ten times. The rearrangement joins TRBV11-2 to TRBJ2-2, with 9 bases fitting TRBD1. After removal of 4 bases from V and 1 base from J, the junction contained 4 bases not matched to a gene. Germline V gene data show CDR1 as SGHAT and CDR2 as FQNNGV. This CDR3 comprises 16 residues. The CDR3 spells CASSWPGQGNTGELFF. In nucleotides, the CDR3 is TGTGCCAGCAGCTGGCCGGGACAGGGGAACACCGGGGAGCTGTTTTTT.

This clonotype was seen only a few times. The germline gene is not matched at one end of the junction; a read error may be the cause. V and J are TRBV6-2 or TRBV6-3 and TRBJ2-5; perhaps TRBD2 as D (5 bases). The CDR3 is 17 amino acids. Germline-derived CDR1 and CDR2 are MNHEY and SVGEGT. In nucleotides, the CDR3 is TGTGCCGGCAGTTACGGTGGGGATAGCGCCTTATATGAGACCCAGTACTTC. As protein: CAGSYGGDSALYETQYF.

This clonotype has a count of ten or more. DNA for the CDR3: TGTGCCAGCAGCTCCCAGAGGGGGACTGAAGCTTTCTTT. Its translation: CASSSQRGTEAFF. The V and J genes are TRBV11-2 and TRBJ1-1, with a tentative D call TRBD1 (6 bases). Trimming removed 4 bases at V and 5 bases at J, with 11 bases between. The CDR3 length is 13 residues. The germline CDR1 and CDR2 sequences are SGHAT and FQNNGV.